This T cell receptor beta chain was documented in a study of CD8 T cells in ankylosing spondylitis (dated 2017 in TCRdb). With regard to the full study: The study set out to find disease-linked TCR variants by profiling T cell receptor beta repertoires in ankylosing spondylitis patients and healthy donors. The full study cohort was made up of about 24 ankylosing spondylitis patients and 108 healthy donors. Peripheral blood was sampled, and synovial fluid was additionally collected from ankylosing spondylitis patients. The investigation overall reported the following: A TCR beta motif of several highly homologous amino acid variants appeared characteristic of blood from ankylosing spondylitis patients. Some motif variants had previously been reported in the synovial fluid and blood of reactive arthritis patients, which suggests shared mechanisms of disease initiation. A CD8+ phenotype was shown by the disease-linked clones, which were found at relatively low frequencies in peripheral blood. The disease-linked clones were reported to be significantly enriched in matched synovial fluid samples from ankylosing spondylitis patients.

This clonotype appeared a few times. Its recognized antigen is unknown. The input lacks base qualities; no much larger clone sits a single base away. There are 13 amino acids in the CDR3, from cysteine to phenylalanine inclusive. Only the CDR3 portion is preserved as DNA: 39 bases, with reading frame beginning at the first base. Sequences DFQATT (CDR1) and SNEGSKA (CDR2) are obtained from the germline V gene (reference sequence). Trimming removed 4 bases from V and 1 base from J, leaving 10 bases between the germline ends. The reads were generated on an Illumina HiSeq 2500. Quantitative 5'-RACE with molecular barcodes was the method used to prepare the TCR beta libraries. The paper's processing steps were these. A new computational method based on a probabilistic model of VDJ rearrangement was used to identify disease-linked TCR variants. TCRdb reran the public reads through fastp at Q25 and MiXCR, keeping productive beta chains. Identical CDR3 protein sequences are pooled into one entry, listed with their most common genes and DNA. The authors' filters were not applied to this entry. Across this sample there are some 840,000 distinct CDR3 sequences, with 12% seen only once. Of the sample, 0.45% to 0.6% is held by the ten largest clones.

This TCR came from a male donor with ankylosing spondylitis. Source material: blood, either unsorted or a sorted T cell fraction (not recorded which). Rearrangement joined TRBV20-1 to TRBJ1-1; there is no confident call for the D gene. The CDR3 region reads CSANTYSNTEAFF. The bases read TGCAGTGCTAATACATATTCGAACACTGAAGCTTTCTTT.